This T cell receptor beta chain was captured in a study of shared clonotypes between healthy human individuals. Clones were read by immunoSEQ multiplex PCR, and TCRdb kept only the in-frame ones, dropping some. The table shows about 480,000 clones, with 79% occurring only once. This CDR3 region has 13 residues. Germline V CDR1 and CDR2: SQVTM, ANQGSEA. V was clipped by 2 bases and J by 1 base, with 9 bases between them. The sample was PBMCs. V gene TRBV29-1 combines with J gene TRBJ2-7, with a weak D call TRBD1 (5 bases). The receptor comes from a woman aged 35 to 49 in good health. Some clones in this sample may be carry-over from other donors' samples. CDR3 amino acids: CSVERQGSYEQYF. Here the CDR3 DNA reads TGCAGCGTTGAAAGGCAGGGATCCTACGAGCAGTACTTC.